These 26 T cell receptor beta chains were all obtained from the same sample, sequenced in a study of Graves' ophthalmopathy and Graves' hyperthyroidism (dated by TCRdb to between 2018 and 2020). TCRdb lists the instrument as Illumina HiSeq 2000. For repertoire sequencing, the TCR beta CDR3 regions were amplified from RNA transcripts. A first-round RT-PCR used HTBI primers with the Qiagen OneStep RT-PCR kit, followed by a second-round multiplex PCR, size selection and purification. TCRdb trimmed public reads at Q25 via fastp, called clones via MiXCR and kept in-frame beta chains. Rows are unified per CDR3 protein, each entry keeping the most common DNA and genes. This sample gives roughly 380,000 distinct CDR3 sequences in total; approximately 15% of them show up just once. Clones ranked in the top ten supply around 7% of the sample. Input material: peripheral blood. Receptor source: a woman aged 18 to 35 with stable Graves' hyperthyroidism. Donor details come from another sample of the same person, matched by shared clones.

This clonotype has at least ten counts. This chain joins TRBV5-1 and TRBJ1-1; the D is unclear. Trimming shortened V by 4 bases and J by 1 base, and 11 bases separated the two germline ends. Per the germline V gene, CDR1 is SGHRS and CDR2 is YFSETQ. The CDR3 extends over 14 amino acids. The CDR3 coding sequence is TGCGCCAGCAGCCTCGGGCCGTCGAACACTGAAGCTTTCTTT. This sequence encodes CASSLGPSNTEAFF.

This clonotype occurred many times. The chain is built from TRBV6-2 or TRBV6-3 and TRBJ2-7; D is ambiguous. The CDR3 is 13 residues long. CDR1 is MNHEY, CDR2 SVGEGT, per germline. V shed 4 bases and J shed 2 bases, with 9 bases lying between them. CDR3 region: CASSSRLTYEQYF. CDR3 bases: TGTGCCAGCAGTTCCCGGTTGACCTACGAGCAGTACTTC.

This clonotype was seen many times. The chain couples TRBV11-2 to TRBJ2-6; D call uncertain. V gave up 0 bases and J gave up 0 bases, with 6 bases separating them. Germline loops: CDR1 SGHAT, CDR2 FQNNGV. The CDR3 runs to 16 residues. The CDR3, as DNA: TGTGCCAGCAGCTTAGATCGGTTCTCTGGGGCCAACGTCCTGACTTTC. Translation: CASSLDRFSGANVLTF.

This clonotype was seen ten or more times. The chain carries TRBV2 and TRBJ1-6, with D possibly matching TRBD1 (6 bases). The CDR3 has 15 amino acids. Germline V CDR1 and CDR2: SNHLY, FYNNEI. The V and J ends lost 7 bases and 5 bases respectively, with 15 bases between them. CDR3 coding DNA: TGTGCCAGCAATGCACAAAGGACAGATAATTCACCCCTCCACTTT. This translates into CASNAQRTDNSPLHF.

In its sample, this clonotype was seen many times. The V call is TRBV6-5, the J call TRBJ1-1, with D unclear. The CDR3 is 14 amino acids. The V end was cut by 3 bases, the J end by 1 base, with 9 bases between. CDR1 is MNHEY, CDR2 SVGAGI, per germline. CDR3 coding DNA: TGTGCCAGCAGTTATCTGGCCACGAACACTGAAGCTTTCTTT. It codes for CASSYLATNTEAFF.

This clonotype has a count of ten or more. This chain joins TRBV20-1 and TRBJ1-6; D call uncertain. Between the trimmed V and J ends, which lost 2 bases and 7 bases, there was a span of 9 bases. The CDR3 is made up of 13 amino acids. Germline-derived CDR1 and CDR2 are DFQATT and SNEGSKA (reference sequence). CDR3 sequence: CSARIGRNSPLHF. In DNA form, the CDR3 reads TGCAGTGCTAGAATTGGCAGAAATTCACCCCTCCACTTT.

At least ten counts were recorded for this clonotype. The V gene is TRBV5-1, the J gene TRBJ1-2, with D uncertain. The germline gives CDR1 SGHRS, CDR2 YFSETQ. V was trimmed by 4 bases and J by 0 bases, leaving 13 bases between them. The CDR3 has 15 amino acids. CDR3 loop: CASSLVSISNYGYTF. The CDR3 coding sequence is TGCGCCAGCAGCCTCGTATCTATCTCTAACTATGGCTACACCTTC.

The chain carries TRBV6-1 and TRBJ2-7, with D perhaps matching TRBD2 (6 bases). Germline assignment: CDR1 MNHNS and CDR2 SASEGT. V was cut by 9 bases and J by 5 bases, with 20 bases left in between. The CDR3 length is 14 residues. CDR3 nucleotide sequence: TGTGCCAGTTACGGGGCGATTGCGGGAAACGAGCAGTACTTC. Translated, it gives CASYGAIAGNEQYF.

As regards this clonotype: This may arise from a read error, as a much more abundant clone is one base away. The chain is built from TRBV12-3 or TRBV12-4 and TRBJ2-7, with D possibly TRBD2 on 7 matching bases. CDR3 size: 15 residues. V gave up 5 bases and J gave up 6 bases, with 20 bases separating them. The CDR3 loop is CASSISRGGIGEQYF. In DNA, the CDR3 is TGTGCCAGCAGTATCTCGAGGGGGGGAATCGGCGAGCAGTACTTC.

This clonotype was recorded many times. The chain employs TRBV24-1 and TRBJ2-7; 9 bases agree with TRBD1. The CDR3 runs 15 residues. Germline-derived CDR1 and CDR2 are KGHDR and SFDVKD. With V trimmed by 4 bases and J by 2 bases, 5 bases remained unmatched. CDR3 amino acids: CATSDLRQGAYEQYF. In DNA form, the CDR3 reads TGTGCCACCAGTGACCTCCGACAGGGGGCCTACGAGCAGTACTTC.

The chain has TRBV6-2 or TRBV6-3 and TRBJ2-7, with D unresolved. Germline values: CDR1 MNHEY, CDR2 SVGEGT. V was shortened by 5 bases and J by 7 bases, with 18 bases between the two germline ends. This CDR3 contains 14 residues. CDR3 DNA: TGTGCCAGCAGTCCTCATGGCGGCGAGTATGAGCAGTACTTC. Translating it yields CASSPHGGEYEQYF.

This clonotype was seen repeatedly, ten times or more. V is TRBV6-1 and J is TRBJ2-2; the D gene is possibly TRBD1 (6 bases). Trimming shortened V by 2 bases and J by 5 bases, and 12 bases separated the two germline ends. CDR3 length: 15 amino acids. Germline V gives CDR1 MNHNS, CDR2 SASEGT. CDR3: CASSELGTQTGELFF. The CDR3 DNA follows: TGTGCCAGCAGTGAACTGGGGACACAGACCGGGGAGCTGTTTTTT.

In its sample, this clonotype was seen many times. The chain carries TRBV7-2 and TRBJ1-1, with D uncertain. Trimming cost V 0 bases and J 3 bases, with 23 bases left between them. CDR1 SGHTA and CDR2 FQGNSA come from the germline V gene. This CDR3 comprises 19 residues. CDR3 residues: CASSLARVWADLLDTEAFF. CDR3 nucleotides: TGTGCCAGCAGCTTAGCGCGTGTTTGGGCAGACCTTTTGGACACTGAAGCTTTCTTT. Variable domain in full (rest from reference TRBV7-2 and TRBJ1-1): GAGVSQSPSNKVTEKGKDVELRCDPISGHTALYWYRQSLGQGLEFLIYFQGNSAPDKSGLPSDRFSAERTGGSVSTLTIQRTQQEDSAVYLCASSLARVWADLLDTEAFFGQGTRLTVV.

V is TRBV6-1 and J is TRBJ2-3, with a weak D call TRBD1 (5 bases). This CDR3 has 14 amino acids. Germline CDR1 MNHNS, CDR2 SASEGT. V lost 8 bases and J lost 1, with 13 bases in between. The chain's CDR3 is CASEGDMRTDTQYF. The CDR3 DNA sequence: TGTGCCAGCGAAGGGGATATGCGCACAGATACGCAGTATTTT.

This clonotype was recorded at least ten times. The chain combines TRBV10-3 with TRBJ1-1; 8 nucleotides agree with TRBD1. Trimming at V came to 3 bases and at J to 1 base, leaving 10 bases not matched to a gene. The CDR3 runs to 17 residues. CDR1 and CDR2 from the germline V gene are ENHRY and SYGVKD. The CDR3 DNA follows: TGTGCCATCAGTGAAGGTGCAGGGGGCGACGGGAACACTGAAGCTTTCTTT. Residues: CAISEGAGGDGNTEAFF.

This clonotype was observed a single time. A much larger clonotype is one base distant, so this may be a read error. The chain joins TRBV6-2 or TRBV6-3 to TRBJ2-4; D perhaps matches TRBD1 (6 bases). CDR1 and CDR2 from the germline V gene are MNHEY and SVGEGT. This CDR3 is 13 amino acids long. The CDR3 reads CANSYLSRGIKYF. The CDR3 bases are TGTGCCAACAGTTACTTATCTAGGGGGATTAAGTACTTC.

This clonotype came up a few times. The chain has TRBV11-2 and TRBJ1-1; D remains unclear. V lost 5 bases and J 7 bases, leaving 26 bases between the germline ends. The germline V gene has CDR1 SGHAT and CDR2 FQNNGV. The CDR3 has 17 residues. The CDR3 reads CASSPLGFGRDSVEAFF. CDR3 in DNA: TGTGCCAGCAGCCCACTAGGTTTTGGTAGGGATTCAGTTGAAGCTTTCTTT.

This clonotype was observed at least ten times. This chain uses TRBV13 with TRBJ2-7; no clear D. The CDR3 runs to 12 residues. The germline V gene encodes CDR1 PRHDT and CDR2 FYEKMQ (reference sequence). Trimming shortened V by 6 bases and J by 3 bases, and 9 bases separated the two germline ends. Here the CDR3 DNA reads TGTGCCAGCAGTATTACAGTCTACGAGCAGTACTTC. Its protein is CASSITVYEQYF. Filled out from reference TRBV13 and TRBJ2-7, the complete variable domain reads AAGVIQSPRHLIKEKRETATLKCYPIPRHDTVYWYQQGPGQDPQFLISFYEKMQSDKGSIPDRFSAQQFSDYHSELNMSSLELGDSALYFCASSITVYEQYFGPGTRLTVT.

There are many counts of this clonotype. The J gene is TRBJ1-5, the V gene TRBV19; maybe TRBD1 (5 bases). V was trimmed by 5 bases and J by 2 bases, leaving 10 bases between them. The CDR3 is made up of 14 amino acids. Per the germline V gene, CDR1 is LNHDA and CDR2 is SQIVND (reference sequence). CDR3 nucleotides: TGTGCCAGTAGTGACAGCCTCGGCAATCAGCCCCAGCATTTT. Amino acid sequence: CASSDSLGNQPQHF.

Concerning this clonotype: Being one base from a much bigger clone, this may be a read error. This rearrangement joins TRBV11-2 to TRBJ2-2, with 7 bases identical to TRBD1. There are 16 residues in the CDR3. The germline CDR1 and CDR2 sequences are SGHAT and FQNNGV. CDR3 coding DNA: TGTGCCAGCAGCTCGAACAGGGGCCAGAACACCGGGGAGCTGTGTTTT. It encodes CASSSNRGQNTGELCF.

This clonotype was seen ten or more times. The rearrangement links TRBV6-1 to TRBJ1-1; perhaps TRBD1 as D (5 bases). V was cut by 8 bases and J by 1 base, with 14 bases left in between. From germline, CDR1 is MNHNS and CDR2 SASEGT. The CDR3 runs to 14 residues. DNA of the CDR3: TGTGCCAGCCCGGGACTCCGGAAGAACACTGAAGCTTTCTTT. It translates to CASPGLRKNTEAFF.

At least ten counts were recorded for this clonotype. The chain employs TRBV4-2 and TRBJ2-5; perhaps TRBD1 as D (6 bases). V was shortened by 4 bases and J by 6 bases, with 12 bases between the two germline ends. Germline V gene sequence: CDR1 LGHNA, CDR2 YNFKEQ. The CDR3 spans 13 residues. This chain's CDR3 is CASSLGRGKTQYF. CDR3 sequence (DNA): TGTGCCAGCAGCCTCGGCAGGGGCAAGACCCAGTACTTC.

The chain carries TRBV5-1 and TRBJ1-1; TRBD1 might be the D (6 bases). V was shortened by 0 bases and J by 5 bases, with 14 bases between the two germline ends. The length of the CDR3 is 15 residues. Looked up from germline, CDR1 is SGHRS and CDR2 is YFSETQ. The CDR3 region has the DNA TGCGCCAGCAGCTTGGGGGCGGCCCAGGGGACTGAAGCTTTCTTT. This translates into CASSLGAAQGTEAFF.

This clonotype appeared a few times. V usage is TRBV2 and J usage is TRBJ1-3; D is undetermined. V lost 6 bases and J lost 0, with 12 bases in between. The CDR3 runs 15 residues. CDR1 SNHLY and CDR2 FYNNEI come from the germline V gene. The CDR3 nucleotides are TGTGCCAGCAGCCCCGGGCCTAGCTCTGGAAACACCATATATTTT. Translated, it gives CASSPGPSSGNTIYF.

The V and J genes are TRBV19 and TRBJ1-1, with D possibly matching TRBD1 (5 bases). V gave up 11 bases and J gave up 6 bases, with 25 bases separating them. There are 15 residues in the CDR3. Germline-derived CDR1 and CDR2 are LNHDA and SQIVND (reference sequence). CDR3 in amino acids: CACIPWRGKGAEAFF. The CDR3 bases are TGTGCCTGTATTCCTTGGAGAGGAAAAGGGGCTGAAGCTTTCTTT.

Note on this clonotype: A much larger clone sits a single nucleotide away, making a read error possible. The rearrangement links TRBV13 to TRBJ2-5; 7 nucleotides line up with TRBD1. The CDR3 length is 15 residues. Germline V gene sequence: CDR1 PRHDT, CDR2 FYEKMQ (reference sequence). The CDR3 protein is CAISLGSGQKETQYF. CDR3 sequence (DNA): TGTGCCATCAGCTTGGGATCGGGACAGAAAGAGACCCAGTACTTC.